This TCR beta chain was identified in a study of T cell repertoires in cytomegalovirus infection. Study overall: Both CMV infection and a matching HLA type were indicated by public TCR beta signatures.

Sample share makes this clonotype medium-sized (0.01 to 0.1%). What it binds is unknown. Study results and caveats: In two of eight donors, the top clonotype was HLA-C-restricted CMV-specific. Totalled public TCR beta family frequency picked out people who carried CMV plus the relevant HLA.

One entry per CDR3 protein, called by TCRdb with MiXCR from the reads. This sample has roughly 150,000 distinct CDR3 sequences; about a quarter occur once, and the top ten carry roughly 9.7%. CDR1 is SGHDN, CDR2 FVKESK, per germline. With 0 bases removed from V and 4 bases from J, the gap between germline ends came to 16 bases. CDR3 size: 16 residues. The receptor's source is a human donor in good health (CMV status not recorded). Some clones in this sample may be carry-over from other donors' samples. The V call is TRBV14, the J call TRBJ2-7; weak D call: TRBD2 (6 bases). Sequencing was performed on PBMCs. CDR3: CASSQDGGLARYEQYF. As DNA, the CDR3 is TGTGCCAGCAGCCAAGATGGTGGGCTAGCGAGGTACGAGCAGTACTTC.